This T cell receptor beta chain came from a study of T-cell reconstitution after alpha-beta-depleted transplantation in children. Unique molecular identifiers were built into the TCRbeta library. TCRdb independently ran MiXCR on the PCR reads; one entry per CDR3 protein. The table records about 160,000 distinct CDR3 sequences, more than 9.5% of them present only once. There are many counts of this clonotype. The target antigen is unknown. Study findings and constraints: Several patients had high TCRbeta diversity at day 60; it came from surviving recipient T cells and thymic progenitors.

The source material was PBMCs, sampled before TCRalphabeta/CD19-depleted stem cell transplant. This TCR derives from a boy aged 2-9 years with acute myeloid leukemia, due to receive a stem cell transplant.

The CDR3 nucleotides read TGTGCCAGCAGTTTAACGGACAGCCCGATTGGCTACACCTTC. Amino acid sequence: CASSLTDSPIGYTF. The V and J genes are TRBV12-3 or TRBV12-4 and TRBJ1-2; a possible D gene is TRBD1 (6 bases). The V gene lost 2 bases and the J gene lost 7 bases, with 14 bases spanning the gap. There are 14 residues in the CDR3.